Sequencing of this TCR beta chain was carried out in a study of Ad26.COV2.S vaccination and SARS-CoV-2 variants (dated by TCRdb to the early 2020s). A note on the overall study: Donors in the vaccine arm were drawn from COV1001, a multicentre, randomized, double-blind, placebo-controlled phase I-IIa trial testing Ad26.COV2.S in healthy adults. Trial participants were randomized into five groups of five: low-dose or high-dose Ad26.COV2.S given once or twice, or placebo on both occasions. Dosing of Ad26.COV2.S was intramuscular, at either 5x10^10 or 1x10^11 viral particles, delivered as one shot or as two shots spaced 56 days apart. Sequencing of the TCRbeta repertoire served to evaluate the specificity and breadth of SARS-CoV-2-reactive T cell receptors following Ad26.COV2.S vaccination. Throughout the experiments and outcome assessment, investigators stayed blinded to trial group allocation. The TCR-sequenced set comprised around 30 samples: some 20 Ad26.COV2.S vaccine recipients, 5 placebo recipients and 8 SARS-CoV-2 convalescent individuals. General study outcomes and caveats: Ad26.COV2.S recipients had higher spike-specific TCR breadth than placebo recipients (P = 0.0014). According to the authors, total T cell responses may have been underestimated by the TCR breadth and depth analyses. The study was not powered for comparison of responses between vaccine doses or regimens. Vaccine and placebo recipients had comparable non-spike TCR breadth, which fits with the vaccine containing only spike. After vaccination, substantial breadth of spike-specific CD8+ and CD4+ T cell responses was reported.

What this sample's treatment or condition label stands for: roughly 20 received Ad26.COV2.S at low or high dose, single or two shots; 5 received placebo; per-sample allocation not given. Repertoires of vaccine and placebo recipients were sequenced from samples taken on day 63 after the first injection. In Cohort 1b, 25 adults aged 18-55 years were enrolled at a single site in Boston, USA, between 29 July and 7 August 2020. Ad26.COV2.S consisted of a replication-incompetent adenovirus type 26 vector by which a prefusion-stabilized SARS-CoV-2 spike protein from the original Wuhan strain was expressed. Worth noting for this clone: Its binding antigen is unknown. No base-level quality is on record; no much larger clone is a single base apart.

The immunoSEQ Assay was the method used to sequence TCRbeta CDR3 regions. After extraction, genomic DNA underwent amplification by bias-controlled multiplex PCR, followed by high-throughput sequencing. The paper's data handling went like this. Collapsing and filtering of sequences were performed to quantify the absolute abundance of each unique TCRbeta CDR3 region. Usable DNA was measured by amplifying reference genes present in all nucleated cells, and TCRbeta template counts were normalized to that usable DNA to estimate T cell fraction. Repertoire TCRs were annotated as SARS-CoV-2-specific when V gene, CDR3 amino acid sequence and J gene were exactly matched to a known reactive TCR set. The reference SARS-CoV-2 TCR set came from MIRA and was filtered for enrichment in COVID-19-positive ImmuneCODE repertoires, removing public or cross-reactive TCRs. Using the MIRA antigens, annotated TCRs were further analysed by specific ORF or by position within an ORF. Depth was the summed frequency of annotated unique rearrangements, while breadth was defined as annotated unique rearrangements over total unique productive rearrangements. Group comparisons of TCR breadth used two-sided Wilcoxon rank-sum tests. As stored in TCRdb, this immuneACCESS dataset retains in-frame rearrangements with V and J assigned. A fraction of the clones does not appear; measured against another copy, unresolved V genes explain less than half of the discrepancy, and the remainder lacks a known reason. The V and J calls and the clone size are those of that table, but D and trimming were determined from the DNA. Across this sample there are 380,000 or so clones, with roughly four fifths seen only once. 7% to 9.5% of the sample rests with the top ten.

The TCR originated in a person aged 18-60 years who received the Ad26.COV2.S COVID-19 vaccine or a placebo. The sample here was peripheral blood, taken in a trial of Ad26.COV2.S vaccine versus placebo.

The nucleotide sequence reads TGTGCCAGCTCACCCCTCAGGGGTAAAGAGGTCCAGCCCCAGCATTTT. Protein translation: CASSPLRGKEVQPQHF. The chain couples TRBV18 to TRBJ1-5; the D gene is perhaps TRBD1, from 6 matching bases. CDR1 and CDR2 (KGHSH, LQKENI) derive from the germline V gene. The CDR3 sequence holds 16 residues, the cysteine and phenylalanine included. Only the CDR3 part of the read is kept: 48 bases, read in frame from the first base. Trimming removed 3 bases from V and 7 bases from J, leaving 19 bases between the germline ends.